One sample yielded the 21 T cell receptor beta chains listed below, sequenced in a study of STAT5B mutations in CD4+ large granular lymphocyte leukemia. Produced via immunoSEQ multiplex PCR; TCRdb's table is partial and in-frame only. The table shows approximately 30,000 clones, with around 80% occurring only once. Sequencing was performed on CD4+ T cells from blood buffy coats. These TCRs come from a human donor in good health.

This clone was seen a single time. The chain recombines TRBV9 with TRBJ2-7, with 7 bases identical to TRBD2. The V gene end was trimmed by 5 bases and the J gene end by 0 bases; junction bases not matched to a gene: 5. The CDR3 has 14 amino acids. Per the germline V gene, CDR1 is SGDLS and CDR2 is YYNGEE. The CDR3 bases are TGTGCCAGCAGTCCTAGCGGTTCCTCCTACGAGCAGTACTTC. It yields the protein CASSPSGSSYEQYF.

The genes are TRBV5-4 and TRBJ1-6; D call uncertain. V dropped 0 bases and J dropped 4 bases, with 5 bases sitting between them. CDR3 length equals 14 residues. CDR1 and CDR2 (germline): SGHNT, YYREEE (reference sequence). The CDR3 region is CASSLEQYNSPLHF. Here the CDR3 DNA reads TGTGCCAGCAGCTTGGAACAGTATAATTCACCCCTCCACTTT.

This clone is termed medium-sized (0.01 to 0.1%). This sequence joins TRBV5-1 and TRBJ1-6, with no clear D. This CDR3 comprises 13 residues. The V end was cut by 4 bases, the J end by 7 bases, with 9 bases between. CDR1 and CDR2 from the germline V gene are SGHRS and YFSETQ. CDR3 residues: CASSDHINSPLHF. CDR3 nucleotides: TGCGCCAGCAGCGATCACATCAATTCACCCCTCCACTTT.

The chain is built from TRBV14 and TRBJ2-3; D might be TRBD1 (5 bases). The germline gives CDR1 SGHDN, CDR2 FVKESK. The V end lost 2 bases, the J end lost 3 bases, and 15 bases lay between the germline ends. The CDR3 totals 16 residues. The CDR3 protein is CASSQLGAIGTDTQYF. Here the CDR3 DNA reads TGTGCCAGCAGCCAATTAGGGGCGATTGGGACAGATACGCAGTATTTT.

V gene TRBV30 combines with J gene TRBJ1-5; possibly TRBD1 for D (5 bases). The CDR3 is made up of 15 amino acids. V was clipped by 4 bases and J by 2 bases, with 15 bases between them. CDR1 is GTSNPN and CDR2 is SVGIG in the germline V gene (reference sequence). CDR3 amino acids: CAWNLQGWGNQPQHF. The DNA for the CDR3 is TGTGCCTGGAACCTTCAGGGATGGGGCAATCAGCCCCAGCATTTT.

The chain employs TRBV2 and TRBJ2-7; TRBD2 agrees at 10 bases. Germline trimming cut 7 bases from V and 5 bases from J; bases unmatched to any gene: 8. The germline V gene has CDR1 SNHLY and CDR2 FYNNEI. This CDR3 contains 14 residues. This CDR3 reads CASKERGGPNEQYF. CDR3 sequence (DNA): TGTGCCAGCAAAGAGCGGGGGGGCCCAAACGAGCAGTACTTC.

The rearrangement links TRBV6-1 to TRBJ1-1, with D maybe TRBD1 (6 bases). CDR1 and CDR2 (germline): MNHNS, SASEGT. This CDR3 spans 13 amino acids. The V and J ends lost 11 bases and 4 bases respectively, with 17 bases between them. As DNA, the CDR3 is TGTGCCGGGGGGCAGGGCGGCATCACTGAAGCTTTCTTT. Protein product: CAGGQGGITEAFF.

This chain's CDR3 is CASSLEGSSYNEQFF. The CDR3, as DNA: TGTGCCAGCAGCTTGGAAGGGAGTTCCTACAATGAGCAGTTCTTC. The J gene is TRBJ2-1, the V gene TRBV5-4; tentative D call: TRBD2 (5 bases). Germline V gene lookup returns CDR1 SGHNT and CDR2 YYREEE (reference sequence). Trimming took off 0 bases at V and 1 base at J, with 8 bases between the two ends. The CDR3 contains 15 residues.

The chain links TRBV11-1 to TRBJ2-7; 9 bases are a match to TRBD1. Germline CDR1 is SGHAT and CDR2 is FQDESV (reference sequence). This CDR3 has 15 residues. The V and J ends lost 10 bases and 2 bases, in that order; junction bases with no gene match: 12. The CDR3 region is CAIPWAGTGTYEQYF. The CDR3 DNA follows: TGTGCCATCCCCTGGGCCGGGACAGGGACCTACGAGCAGTACTTC.

V and J are TRBV5-1 and TRBJ2-1; 7 bases are a match to TRBD2. The J segment lost 4 bases and the V segment lost 4 bases, leaving 8 bases of the junction unmatched. Germline V gives CDR1 SGHRS, CDR2 YFSETQ. CDR3 length: 15 amino acids. The CDR3 region is CASSVGGIFYNEQFF. The DNA of the CDR3 is TGCGCCAGCAGCGTCGGGGGGATCTTTTACAATGAGCAGTTCTTC.

The chain couples TRBV7-6 to TRBJ1-3; 7 bases are shared with TRBD1. CDR1 and CDR2 from the germline V gene are SGHVS and FNYEAQ. This CDR3 is built from 16 residues. Trimming removed 3 bases from V and 2 bases from J; junction bases left unmatched: 7. CDR3 sequence reads: CASSLIARGAGNTIYF. The CDR3 DNA follows: TGTGCCAGCAGCTTGATAGCCAGGGGGGCTGGAAACACCATATATTTT.

This chain connects TRBV4-1 to TRBJ1-4, with unresolved D. The CDR3 is 14 amino acids. V was clipped by 2 bases and J by 1 base, with 5 bases between them. Germline CDR1 and CDR2: MGHRA and YSYEKL. Here the CDR3 reads CASSQRGTNEKLFF. The CDR3 nucleotides read TGCGCCAGCAGCCAACGGGGAACTAATGAAAAACTGTTTTTT.

The V call is TRBV7-8, the J call TRBJ2-3, with 9 bases aligning to TRBD1. The germline gives CDR1 SGHVS, CDR2 FQNEAQ. V was pared by 1 base and J by 4 bases, with 3 bases of the junction left unmatched. The CDR3 totals 15 residues. The CDR3 here is CASSLDRGPADTQYF. The CDR3 nucleotides read TGTGCCAGCAGCTTAGACAGGGGGCCAGCAGATACGCAGTATTTT. The whole variable domain, remainder taken from reference TRBV7-8 and TRBJ2-3, is GAGVSQSPRYKVAKRGQDVALRCDPISGHVSLFWYQQALGQGPEFLTYFQNEAQLDKSGLPSDRFFAERPEGSVSTLKIQRTQQEDSAVYLCASSLDRGPADTQYFGPGTRLTVL.

This chain links TRBV29-1 with TRBJ1-4; D ambiguous. This CDR3 has 12 amino acids. Trimming left V 7 bases short and J 0 bases short, with 6 bases between. Germline values: CDR1 SQVTM, CDR2 ANQGSEA. This CDR3 is CSGASTNEKLFF. In nucleotides, the CDR3 is TGCAGCGGGGCCTCAACTAATGAAAAACTGTTTTTT.

The chain is built from TRBV2 and TRBJ1-2; D is undetermined. The CDR3 is 14 residues long. Germline-derived CDR1 and CDR2 are SNHLY and FYNNEI. The ends were cut back, 6 bases at V and 6 bases at J, with 17 bases in the middle. The CDR3: CASRTQTSGHGYTF. In nucleotides, the CDR3 is TGTGCCAGCAGGACTCAAACGTCGGGTCATGGCTACACCTTC.

The chain couples TRBV21-1 to TRBJ2-5; the table gives TRBD2 as D, unverified against the DNA. TRBV21-1 is a listed pseudogene. This CDR3 has 16 residues. In DNA, the CDR3 is TGTGCCAGCAGCAAAGTGTGCGGAGCGGGGGAAGAGACCCAGTACTTC. Its protein is CASSKVCGAGEETQYF.

J is TRBJ2-7 and V is TRBV7-9; possible D gene TRBD2, 6 bases. Germline CDR1 reads SEHNR; CDR2 reads FQNEAQ (reference sequence). V was clipped by 4 bases and J by 5 bases, with 21 bases between them. The CDR3 runs 16 residues. The CDR3 sequence is CASSSRGFGAGNEQYF. In DNA form, the CDR3 reads TGTGCCAGCAGCTCCCGGGGGTTTGGGGCGGGGAACGAGCAGTACTTC.

This clone was detected only a few times. The chain links TRBV7-8 to TRBJ1-6, with D perhaps TRBD1 (5 bases). V lost 5 bases to trimming and J lost 9 bases, with 17 bases between them. This CDR3 comprises 15 residues. From germline, CDR1 is SGHVS and CDR2 FQNEAQ. The DNA for the CDR3 is TGTGCCAGCAGCCCAGGGAGTGGGGGAACTTCACCCCTCCACTTT. It is translated as CASSPGSGGTSPLHF.

This chain uses TRBV27 with TRBJ1-1, with D uncertain. Trimming shortened V by 8 bases and J by 4 bases, and 14 bases separated the two germline ends. The CDR3 totals 13 residues. Germline CDR1 reads MNHEY; CDR2 reads SMNVEV (reference sequence). The CDR3 loop is CASQRTGFTEAFF. The CDR3 region has the DNA TGTGCCAGCCAGCGTACGGGGTTCACTGAAGCTTTCTTT.

This clone turned up a few times. The genes are TRBV7-9 and TRBJ1-2; 7 positions match TRBD1. After removal of 8 bases from V and 0 bases from J, the junction contained 9 bases not matched to a gene. Per germline, CDR1 SEHNR and CDR2 FQNEAQ (reference sequence). The CDR3 covers 15 residues. CDR3 in amino acids: CASQRTGISNYGYTF. The CDR3 nucleotides read TGTGCCAGCCAGAGGACAGGAATCTCTAACTATGGCTACACCTTC.

The chain joins TRBV19 to TRBJ2-5, with a tentative D call TRBD1 (6 bases). This CDR3 region has 14 residues. Per the germline V gene, CDR1 is LNHDA and CDR2 is SQIVND (reference sequence). V was trimmed by 5 bases and J by 5 bases, leaving 15 bases between them. The CDR3 loop reads CASSSRGGDETQYF. In nucleotides, the CDR3 is TGTGCCAGTAGTTCCAGGGGTGGGGACGAGACCCAGTACTTC. Together with reference TRBV19 and TRBJ2-5, the CDR3 gives the full variable domain: DGGITQSPKYLFRKEGQNVTLSCEQNLNHDAMYWYRQDPGQGLRLIYYSQIVNDFQKGDIAEGYSVSREKKESFPLTVTSAQKNPTAFYLCASSSRGGDETQYFGPGTRLLVL.